This T cell receptor (beta chain) was recovered during a study of shared clonotypes between healthy human individuals. Here immunoSEQ multiplex PCR was the method, and the copy in TCRdb shows in-frame clones only, minus some. The repertoire includes approximately 500,000 clones, 65% to 85% of them detected once, and roughly 12% sits in the top ten. The V end lost 5 bases, the J end lost 2 bases, and 7 bases lay between the germline ends. The germline gives CDR1 SQVTM, CDR2 ANQGSEA. This CDR3 is 13 amino acids long. Around 100 million PBMCs went into genomic DNA for unsorted samples. Source material: PBMCs. V and J are TRBV29-1 and TRBJ2-6; the D is unclear. This TCR derives from a woman aged 40 to 49 in good health. Some clones in this sample may be carry-over from other donors' samples. In nucleotides, the CDR3 is TGCAGCGTTAGGGATACTGGGGCCAACGTCCTGACTTTC. Encoded protein: CSVRDTGANVLTF.